This is a list of T cell receptor beta chains from one sample in a study of T cell responses to AZD1222 COVID-19 vaccine. Profiled with immunoSEQ multiplex PCR; TCRdb holds only in-frame clones, not every one. This sample yields 85,000 or so clones, of which 85% to 90% are seen a single time; approximately 5.8% belongs to the top ten. The starting material was peripheral blood, obtained on day 0 of AZD1222 vaccination. The receptors come from an adult in good health. Each CDR3 is given with its conserved first and last residue. D genes are given only for firm matches. Clone size is stated in some rows and not others, as once, few, many or a class when expanded.

cdr3_nt: TGTGCCAGCAGGGGACAGGATATTATCCATGGCTACACCTTC
cdr3_aa: CASRGQDIIHGYTF
d_call: TRBD1
cdr3_length: 14
v_call: TRBV6-5
j_call: TRBJ1-2
clone_size: .

cdr3_nt: TGTGCCAGCAACCTGCGGGGGCGGAACCAAGAGACCCAGTACTTC
cdr3_aa: CASNLRGRNQETQYF
d_call: .
cdr3_length: 15
v_call: TRBV28
j_call: TRBJ2-5
clone_size: .

cdr3_nt: TGTGTCAGAAGCTTAGAATTGGGGACACTGAACACTGAAGCTTTCTTT
cdr3_aa: CVRSLELGTLNTEAFF
d_call: .
cdr3_length: 16
v_call: TRBV7-5
j_call: TRBJ1-1
clone_size: .

cdr3_nt: TGTGCCAGCAGACAGGGGGCGAACACTGAAGCTTTCTTT
cdr3_aa: CASRQGANTEAFF
d_call: TRBD1
cdr3_length: 13
v_call: TRBV25-1
j_call: TRBJ1-1
clone_size: .

cdr3_nt: TGTGCCAGCAGCGCCCCAGGGCTAGCGGGGGGGCCTCGCAATGAGCAGTTCTTC
cdr3_aa: CASSAPGLAGGPRNEQFF
d_call: TRBD2
cdr3_length: 18
v_call: TRBV9
j_call: TRBJ2-1
clone_size: .

cdr3_nt: TGTGCCAGCTCACCAAGGGACAGTCTGAACACTGAAGCTTTCTTT
cdr3_aa: CASSPRDSLNTEAFF
d_call: TRBD1
cdr3_length: 15
v_call: TRBV18
j_call: TRBJ1-1
clone_size: .

cdr3_nt: TGTGCCAGCAGCGATATGGTGGGCGAGCAGTACTTC
cdr3_aa: CASSDMVGEQYF
d_call: .
cdr3_length: 12
v_call: TRBV7-9
j_call: TRBJ2-7
clone_size: .

cdr3_nt: TGTGCCAGCACCAGGGGGGAGAACACCGGGGAGCTGTTTTTT
cdr3_aa: CASTRGENTGELFF
d_call: .
cdr3_length: 14
v_call: TRBV2
j_call: TRBJ2-2
clone_size: .

cdr3_nt: TGTGCCAGCAGTCCTTTAAGCACAGATACGCAGTATTTT
cdr3_aa: CASSPLSTDTQYF
d_call: .
cdr3_length: 13
v_call: TRBV12-3/TRBV12-4
j_call: TRBJ2-3
clone_size: .

cdr3_nt: TGCGCCAGCCTCGGACCGGGACTGAACACTGAAGCTTTCTTT
cdr3_aa: CASLGPGLNTEAFF
d_call: .
cdr3_length: 14
v_call: TRBV5-1
j_call: TRBJ1-1
clone_size: .

cdr3_nt: TGTGCCACCCCATTTAATGGGGAGCTGTTTTTT
cdr3_aa: CATPFNGELFF
d_call: .
cdr3_length: 11
v_call: TRBV7-9
j_call: TRBJ2-2
clone_size: .

cdr3_nt: TGTGCCAGCAGCTTCCGGGACAGGGTTCGGGGCAATCAGCCCCAGCATTTT
cdr3_aa: CASSFRDRVRGNQPQHF
d_call: TRBD1
cdr3_length: 17
v_call: TRBV5-6
j_call: TRBJ1-5
clone_size: .

cdr3_nt: TGTGCCAGCAGTTACTCGGCGGAGGCGGGGGAGCAGTACTTC
cdr3_aa: CASSYSAEAGEQYF
d_call: .
cdr3_length: 14
v_call: TRBV6-5
j_call: TRBJ2-7
clone_size: .

cdr3_nt: TGTGCCAGCAGTTTCCTCACAGGGAAATATGGCTACACCTTC
cdr3_aa: CASSFLTGKYGYTF
d_call: .
cdr3_length: 14
v_call: TRBV28
j_call: TRBJ1-2
clone_size: .

cdr3_nt: TGTGCCAGCAGTTCTCAAGGTTACGAGCAGTACTTC
cdr3_aa: CASSSQGYEQYF
d_call: .
cdr3_length: 12
v_call: TRBV6-5
j_call: TRBJ2-7
clone_size: .

cdr3_nt: TGCAGTGCTAGAGTTGTAGGCTACACCTTC
cdr3_aa: CSARVVGYTF
d_call: .
cdr3_length: 10
v_call: TRBV20-1
j_call: TRBJ1-2
clone_size: .

cdr3_nt: TGTGCCAGCAGCCGACACGGCGGACACTTGGACTTTGGGACCCAGTACTTC
cdr3_aa: CASSRHGGHLDFGTQYF
d_call: .
cdr3_length: 17
v_call: TRBV11-2
j_call: TRBJ2-5
clone_size: .

cdr3_nt: TGTGCCATCAGAGGACAGCTAGACTATGGCTACACCTTC
cdr3_aa: CAIRGQLDYGYTF
d_call: .
cdr3_length: 13
v_call: TRBV10-3
j_call: TRBJ1-2
clone_size: .

cdr3_nt: TGTGCCACCAGTGCCTTTGGACTGGAGGGGGAGACCCAGTACTTC
cdr3_aa: CATSAFGLEGETQYF
d_call: .
cdr3_length: 15
v_call: TRBV24-1
j_call: TRBJ2-5
clone_size: .

cdr3_nt: TGTGCCAGCAGCCAACCGGACCTTAATTCACCCCTCCACTTT
cdr3_aa: CASSQPDLNSPLHF
d_call: .
cdr3_length: 14
v_call: TRBV4-2
j_call: TRBJ1-6
clone_size: .

cdr3_nt: TGCGCCAGCAGCGATGGGACAGTGTACGAGCAGTACTTC
cdr3_aa: CASSDGTVYEQYF
d_call: TRBD1
cdr3_length: 13
v_call: TRBV4-1
j_call: TRBJ2-7
clone_size: .

cdr3_nt: TGTGCCAGCAGTCCGAGGGGCGGGAGAGGTTATGGCTACACCTTC
cdr3_aa: CASSPRGGRGYGYTF
d_call: .
cdr3_length: 15
v_call: TRBV27
j_call: TRBJ1-2
clone_size: .

cdr3_nt: TGCAGCGTTGAAGATCCCAGGGGGTGGCTGTTTTTT
cdr3_aa: CSVEDPRGWLFF
d_call: TRBD1
cdr3_length: 12
v_call: TRBV29-1
j_call: TRBJ2-2
clone_size: .

cdr3_nt: TGTGCCAGCAGCTCACCCCCAACTAATGAAAAACTGTTTTTT
cdr3_aa: CASSSPPTNEKLFF
d_call: .
cdr3_length: 14
v_call: TRBV7-9
j_call: TRBJ1-4
clone_size: .

cdr3_nt: TGTGCCAGCAGCTTAGTAGCCCGCCCGACTAGCGGGGGACGGTACGAGCAGTACTTC
cdr3_aa: CASSLVARPTSGGRYEQYF
d_call: TRBD2
cdr3_length: 19
v_call: TRBV7-9
j_call: TRBJ2-7
clone_size: .

cdr3_nt: TGTGCTAGCAGTCAAACCCTAGCGGGGGGGTCCTACAATGAGCAGTTCTTC
cdr3_aa: CASSQTLAGGSYNEQFF
d_call: TRBD2
cdr3_length: 17
v_call: TRBV7-7
j_call: TRBJ2-1
clone_size: .

cdr3_nt: TGTGCCAGCAGCTCTTCCTATGGCTACACCTTC
cdr3_aa: CASSSSYGYTF
d_call: .
cdr3_length: 11
v_call: TRBV5-6
j_call: TRBJ1-2
clone_size: .

cdr3_nt: TGCGCCAGCAGCTTGCCTTCTAGTGGGGCCAACGTCCTGACTTTC
cdr3_aa: CASSLPSSGANVLTF
d_call: .
cdr3_length: 15
v_call: TRBV5-1
j_call: TRBJ2-6
clone_size: .

cdr3_nt: TGTGCCTGGAGTTTTGGGCAGGGGGAACAGCCCCAGCATTTT
cdr3_aa: CAWSFGQGEQPQHF
d_call: TRBD1
cdr3_length: 14
v_call: TRBV30
j_call: TRBJ1-5
clone_size: once

cdr3_nt: TGTGCCAGCAGTTTGGGGGCAGGAACTGAAGCTTTCTTT
cdr3_aa: CASSLGAGTEAFF
d_call: .
cdr3_length: 13
v_call: TRBV28
j_call: TRBJ1-1
clone_size: .

cdr3_nt: TGTGCCAGCAGTTCTGAGGGGGCTTATCAGCCCCAGCATTTT
cdr3_aa: CASSSEGAYQPQHF
d_call: TRBD1
cdr3_length: 14
v_call: TRBV27
j_call: TRBJ1-5
clone_size: .

cdr3_nt: TGTGCCAGTAGTAGAAACAGGGGGGGCCCGAATGTTGAGCAGTTCTTC
cdr3_aa: CASSRNRGGPNVEQFF
d_call: .
cdr3_length: 16
v_call: TRBV19
j_call: TRBJ2-1
clone_size: .

cdr3_nt: TGTGCCAGCAGCTTCAACAGGAACTCTGGAAACACCATATATTTT
cdr3_aa: CASSFNRNSGNTIYF
d_call: .
cdr3_length: 15
v_call: TRBV5-4
j_call: TRBJ1-3
clone_size: .

cdr3_nt: TGTGCCAGCAGCCAAGCTGATGGCTACACCTTC
cdr3_aa: CASSQADGYTF
d_call: .
cdr3_length: 11
v_call: TRBV3-1/TRBV3-2
j_call: TRBJ1-2
clone_size: once

cdr3_nt: TGCGCCAGCAGCCAAGATTTATGGCAGGGTGGAAACACCATATATTTT
cdr3_aa: CASSQDLWQGGNTIYF
d_call: .
cdr3_length: 16
v_call: TRBV4-3
j_call: TRBJ1-3
clone_size: .

cdr3_nt: TGTGCCAGCTCACCCCCTAAAAGGGTAGGGTTAGGTCCGTTCTTC
cdr3_aa: CASSPPKRVGLGPFF
d_call: .
cdr3_length: 15
v_call: TRBV18
j_call: TRBJ2-1
clone_size: .

cdr3_nt: TGCGCCAGCAGCGGACAGTCCACAGATACGCAGTATTTT
cdr3_aa: CASSGQSTDTQYF
d_call: .
cdr3_length: 13
v_call: TRBV5-1
j_call: TRBJ2-3
clone_size: .

cdr3_nt: TGTGCCAGCAGCACGAACAGTAACATGAACACTGAAGCTTTCTTT
cdr3_aa: CASSTNSNMNTEAFF
d_call: .
cdr3_length: 15
v_call: TRBV9
j_call: TRBJ1-1
clone_size: .

cdr3_nt: TGTGCCAGCAGTTTAGACAGGTGGGAGAATGGCTACACCTTC
cdr3_aa: CASSLDRWENGYTF
d_call: .
cdr3_length: 14
v_call: TRBV28
j_call: TRBJ1-2
clone_size: .

cdr3_nt: TGTGCCAGCACCGGAGTGGGGAATGAAGCTTTCTTT
cdr3_aa: CASTGVGNEAFF
d_call: .
cdr3_length: 12
v_call: TRBV6-6
j_call: TRBJ1-1
clone_size: .

cdr3_nt: TGTGCCAGCAGCCGAGAGGCAGGGCTCGTTGTTTCACCCCTCCACTTT
cdr3_aa: CASSREAGLVVSPLHF
d_call: .
cdr3_length: 16
v_call: TRBV7-8
j_call: TRBJ1-6
clone_size: .

cdr3_nt: TGTGCCAGCAGCATCCGGACAGTCCCGTCCTACGAGCAGTACTTC
cdr3_aa: CASSIRTVPSYEQYF
d_call: .
cdr3_length: 15
v_call: TRBV11-3
j_call: TRBJ2-7
clone_size: .

cdr3_nt: TGTGCCAGCAGTTTGACTAATTCACCCCTCCACTTT
cdr3_aa: CASSLTNSPLHF
d_call: .
cdr3_length: 12
v_call: TRBV6-2/TRBV6-3
j_call: TRBJ1-6
clone_size: .

cdr3_nt: TGTGCCAGCAGCTTAAGGACATACTATGGCTACACCTTC
cdr3_aa: CASSLRTYYGYTF
d_call: .
cdr3_length: 13
v_call: TRBV7-2
j_call: TRBJ1-2
clone_size: .

cdr3_nt: TGTGCCAGTAGTATCATCCCAACTCTTAGCAATCAGCCCCAGCATTTT
cdr3_aa: CASSIIPTLSNQPQHF
d_call: .
cdr3_length: 16
v_call: TRBV19
j_call: TRBJ1-5
clone_size: .

cdr3_nt: TGCGCCAGCAGCTGGGGCACGGTTCCCGAGCAGTACTTC
cdr3_aa: CASSWGTVPEQYF
d_call: .
cdr3_length: 13
v_call: TRBV5-1
j_call: TRBJ2-7
clone_size: .

cdr3_nt: TGTGCCAGCAGCCTGGGACAGGGGACTGGAAACACCATATATTTT
cdr3_aa: CASSLGQGTGNTIYF
d_call: TRBD1
cdr3_length: 15
v_call: TRBV4-2
j_call: TRBJ1-3
clone_size: .

cdr3_nt: TGTGCCAGCAGCCCTCAAAGGGCGGCCGGGGAGCTGTTTTTT
cdr3_aa: CASSPQRAAGELFF
d_call: .
cdr3_length: 14
v_call: TRBV7-2
j_call: TRBJ2-2
clone_size: .

cdr3_nt: TGCGCCAGCAGTCAGGGGGGGAATGAGCAGTTCTTC
cdr3_aa: CASSQGGNEQFF
d_call: TRBD2
cdr3_length: 12
v_call: TRBV23-1
j_call: TRBJ2-1
clone_size: .

cdr3_nt: TGTGCCAGCAGCGTAGACGTGGGCCTGAGCTCTGGAAACACCATATATTTT
cdr3_aa: CASSVDVGLSSGNTIYF
d_call: .
cdr3_length: 17
v_call: TRBV9
j_call: TRBJ1-3
clone_size: .

cdr3_nt: TGTGCCATCAGCCGGGACAGGGAGTACGAGCAGTACTTC
cdr3_aa: CAISRDREYEQYF
d_call: TRBD1
cdr3_length: 13
v_call: TRBV10-3
j_call: TRBJ2-7
clone_size: .

cdr3_nt: TGTGCCAGCACACTACAGGGGACGACTGAAGCTTTCTTT
cdr3_aa: CASTLQGTTEAFF
d_call: TRBD1
cdr3_length: 13
v_call: TRBV7-9
j_call: TRBJ1-1
clone_size: .

cdr3_nt: TGTGCCAGCAGCGTAGGGCAGTTGGGGGCCAACGTCCTGACTTTC
cdr3_aa: CASSVGQLGANVLTF
d_call: .
cdr3_length: 15
v_call: TRBV9
j_call: TRBJ2-6
clone_size: .

cdr3_nt: TGTGCCAGCTCACCGGACTTGGGACTCAGCAATCAGCCCCAGCATTTT
cdr3_aa: CASSPDLGLSNQPQHF
d_call: .
cdr3_length: 16
v_call: TRBV18
j_call: TRBJ1-5
clone_size: .

cdr3_nt: TGTGCCTGGAGTGTACCTCCCGGGGAGCTGTTTTTT
cdr3_aa: CAWSVPPGELFF
d_call: .
cdr3_length: 12
v_call: TRBV30
j_call: TRBJ2-2
clone_size: .